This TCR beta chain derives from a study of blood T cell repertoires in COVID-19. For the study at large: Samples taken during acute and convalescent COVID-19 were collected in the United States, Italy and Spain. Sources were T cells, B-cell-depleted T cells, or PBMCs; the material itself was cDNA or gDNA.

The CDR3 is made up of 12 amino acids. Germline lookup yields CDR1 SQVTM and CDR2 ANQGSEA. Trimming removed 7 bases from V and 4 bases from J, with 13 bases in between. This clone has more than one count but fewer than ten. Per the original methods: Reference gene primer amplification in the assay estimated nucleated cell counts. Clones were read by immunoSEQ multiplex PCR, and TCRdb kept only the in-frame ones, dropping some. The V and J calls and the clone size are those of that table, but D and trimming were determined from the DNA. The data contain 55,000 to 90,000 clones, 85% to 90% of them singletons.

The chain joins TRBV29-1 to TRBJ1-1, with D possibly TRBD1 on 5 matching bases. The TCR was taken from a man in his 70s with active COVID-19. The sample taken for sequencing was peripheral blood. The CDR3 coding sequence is TGCAGCGGCGACAGAACAAGCACTGAAGCTTTCTTT. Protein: CSGDRTSTEAFF.